This T cell receptor beta chain was documented in a study of early T cells in non-severe SARS-CoV-2 infection (dated by TCRdb to the early 2020s). Regarding the research as a whole: Because TCR sequencing was done on bulk RNA from unsorted whole blood, the alpha and beta chains could not be paired. Beyond this particular receptor, the publication reports: Matching against VDJdb was skewed toward anti-spike CD8 responses, likely underestimated virus-specific expansions, and missed private and CD4 specificities.

A case-control design nested within a healthcare worker cohort in London, UK, was used, with weekly nasopharyngeal swab PCR tests and blood sampling performed. Healthcare workers were enrolled in the week of the UK lockdown, from 23 to 31 March 2020, and were followed every week for up to roughly 15 weeks. This clonotype was seen at least ten times. It lacks a known antigen. Base-call qualities are not available, and no considerably larger clone is one nucleotide away. Library prep was done by 5' RACE. TCRdb names NextSeq 500 as the instrument used. The TCR library protocol attached unique molecular identifiers to individual cDNA molecules to correct for sequencing error and PCR bias. Both TCR alpha and beta chains were sequenced, and tight co-correlation was observed between alpha and beta sequence abundances in each sample. The original methods were these. Decombinator V4 was used to annotate TCR sequences for V gene, J gene and CDR3. TCRs were defined as expanded if a significant change between any two time points was detected under a Poisson model with p below 0.0001. Abundances of TCRs were expressed as counts per million after normalisation to the total number of TCRs sequenced in each sample. VDJdb, accessed 1 November 2021, was searched for CMV, EBV and SARS-CoV-2 annotated TCRs, excluding TCRs annotated for multiple antigens. The raw public data were reprocessed by TCRdb itself: fastp quality trimming at Q25, MiXCR clonotype calling, in-frame beta chains only. Rows with a matching CDR3 protein are joined into one entry that keeps the most common DNA and genes. In this record, the V and J calls reflect TCRdb's handling and not the investigators' own analysis. The sample table lists some 46,000 distinct CDR3 sequences, around 6.5% of them with a count of one. The ten largest account for more than 20% of the sample.

Material: whole blood, obtained at baseline. The sequence derives from an adult who was a healthcare worker with PCR-confirmed SARS-CoV-2 infection or an uninfected control (not recorded which).

This receptor has the CDR3 CASSVGLPPSNEQFF. At the DNA level, the sequence is TGTGCCAGCAGCGTCGGACTGCCCCCCTCCAATGAGCAGTTCTTC. The sequence is built from TRBV9 and TRBJ2-1; a tentative D match to TRBD2 spans 5 bases. The germline V gene gives CDR1 as SGDLS and CDR2 as YYNGEE. V drops 2 bases and J drops 6 bases, leaving 15 bases in between. Measured from the cysteine to the phenylalanine, the CDR3 is 15 residues long. The only DNA kept is the CDR3, 45 bases in frame from the first base.